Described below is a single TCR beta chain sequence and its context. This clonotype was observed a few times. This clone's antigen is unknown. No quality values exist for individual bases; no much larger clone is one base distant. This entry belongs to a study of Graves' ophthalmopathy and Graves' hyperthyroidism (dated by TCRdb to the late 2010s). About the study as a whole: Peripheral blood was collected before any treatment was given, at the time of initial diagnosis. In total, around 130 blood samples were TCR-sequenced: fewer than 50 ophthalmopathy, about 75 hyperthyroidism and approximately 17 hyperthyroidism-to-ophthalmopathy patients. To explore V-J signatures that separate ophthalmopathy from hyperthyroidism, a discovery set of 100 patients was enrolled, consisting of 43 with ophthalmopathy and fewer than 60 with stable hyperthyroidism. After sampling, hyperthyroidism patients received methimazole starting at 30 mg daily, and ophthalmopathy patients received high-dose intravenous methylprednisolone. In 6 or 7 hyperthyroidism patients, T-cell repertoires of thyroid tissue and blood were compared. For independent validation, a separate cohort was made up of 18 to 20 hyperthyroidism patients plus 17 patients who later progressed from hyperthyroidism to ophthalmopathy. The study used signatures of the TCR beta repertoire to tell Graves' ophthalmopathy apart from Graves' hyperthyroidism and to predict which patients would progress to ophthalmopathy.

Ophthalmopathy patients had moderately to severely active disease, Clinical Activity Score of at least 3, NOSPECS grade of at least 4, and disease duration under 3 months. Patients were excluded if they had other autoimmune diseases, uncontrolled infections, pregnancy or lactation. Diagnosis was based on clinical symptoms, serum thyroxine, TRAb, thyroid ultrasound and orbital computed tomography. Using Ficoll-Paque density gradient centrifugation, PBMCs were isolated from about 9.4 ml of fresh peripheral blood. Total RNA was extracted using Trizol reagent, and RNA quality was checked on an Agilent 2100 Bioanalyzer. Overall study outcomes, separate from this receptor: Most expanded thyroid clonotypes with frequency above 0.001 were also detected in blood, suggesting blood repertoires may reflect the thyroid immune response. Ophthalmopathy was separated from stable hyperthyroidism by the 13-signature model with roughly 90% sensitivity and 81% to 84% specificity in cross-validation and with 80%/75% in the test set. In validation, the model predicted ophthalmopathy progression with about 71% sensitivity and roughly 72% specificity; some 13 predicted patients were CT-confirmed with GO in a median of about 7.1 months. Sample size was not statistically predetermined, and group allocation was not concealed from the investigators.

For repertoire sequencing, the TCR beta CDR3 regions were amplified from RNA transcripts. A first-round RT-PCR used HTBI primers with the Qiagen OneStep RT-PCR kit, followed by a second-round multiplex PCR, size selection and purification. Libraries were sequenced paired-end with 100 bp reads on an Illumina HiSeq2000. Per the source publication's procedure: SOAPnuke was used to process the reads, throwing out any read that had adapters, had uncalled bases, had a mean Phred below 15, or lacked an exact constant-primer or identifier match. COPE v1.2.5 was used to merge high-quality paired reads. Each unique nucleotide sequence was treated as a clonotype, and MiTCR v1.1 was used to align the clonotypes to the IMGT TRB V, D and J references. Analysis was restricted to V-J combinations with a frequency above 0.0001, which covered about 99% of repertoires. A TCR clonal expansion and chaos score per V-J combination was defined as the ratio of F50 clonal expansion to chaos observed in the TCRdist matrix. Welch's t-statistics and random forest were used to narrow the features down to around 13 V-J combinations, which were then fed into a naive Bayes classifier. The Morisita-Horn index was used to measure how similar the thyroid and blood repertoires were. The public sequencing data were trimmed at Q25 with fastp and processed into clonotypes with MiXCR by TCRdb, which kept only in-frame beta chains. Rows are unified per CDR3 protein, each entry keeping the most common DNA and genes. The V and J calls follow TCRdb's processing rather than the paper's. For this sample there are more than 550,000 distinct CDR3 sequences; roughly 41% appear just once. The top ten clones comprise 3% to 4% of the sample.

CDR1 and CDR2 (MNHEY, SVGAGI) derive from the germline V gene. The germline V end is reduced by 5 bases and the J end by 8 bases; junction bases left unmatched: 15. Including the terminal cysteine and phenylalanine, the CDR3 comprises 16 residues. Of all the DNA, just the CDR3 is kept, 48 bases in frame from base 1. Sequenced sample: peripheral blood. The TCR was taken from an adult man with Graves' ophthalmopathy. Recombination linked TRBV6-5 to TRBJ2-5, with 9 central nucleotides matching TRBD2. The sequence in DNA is TGTGCCAGCAGTCAAATAGCGGGGGAATACTTAGGAACCCAGTACTTC. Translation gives CASSQIAGEYLGTQYF.